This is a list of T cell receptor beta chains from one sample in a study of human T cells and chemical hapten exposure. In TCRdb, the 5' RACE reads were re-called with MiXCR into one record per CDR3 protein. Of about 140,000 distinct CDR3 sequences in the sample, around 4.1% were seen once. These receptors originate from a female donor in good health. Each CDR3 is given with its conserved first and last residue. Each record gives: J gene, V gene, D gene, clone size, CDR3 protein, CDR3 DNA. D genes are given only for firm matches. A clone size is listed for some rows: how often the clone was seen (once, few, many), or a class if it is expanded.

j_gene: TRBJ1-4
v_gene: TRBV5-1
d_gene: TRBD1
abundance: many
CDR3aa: CASSLSVAGGGKLFF
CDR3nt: TGCGCCAGCAGCTTGTCGGTGGCAGGGGGCGGAAAACTGTTTTTT

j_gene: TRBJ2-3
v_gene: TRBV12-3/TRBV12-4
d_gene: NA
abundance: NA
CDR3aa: CASSLYTDTQYF
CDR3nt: TGTGCCAGCAGTCTTTACACAGATACGCAGTATTTT

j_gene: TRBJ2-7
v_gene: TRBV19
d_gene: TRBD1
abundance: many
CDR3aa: CASTFGTGANEQYF
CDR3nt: TGTGCCAGTACCTTTGGGACAGGGGCCAACGAGCAGTACTTC

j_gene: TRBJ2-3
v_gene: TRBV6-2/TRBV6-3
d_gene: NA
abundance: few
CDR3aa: CASSLLRAAHTQYF
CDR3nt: TGTGCCAGCAGTTTGTTAAGGGCTGCGCATACGCAGTATTTT

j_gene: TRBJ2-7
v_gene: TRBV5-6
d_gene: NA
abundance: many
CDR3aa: CASSFRGLQAIKYEQYF
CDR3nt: TGTGCCAGCAGCTTTCGAGGGTTACAGGCCATCAAGTACGAGCAGTACTTC

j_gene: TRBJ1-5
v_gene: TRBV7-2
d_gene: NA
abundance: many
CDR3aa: CASSFRGTGLQPQHF
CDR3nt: TGTGCCAGCAGCTTTAGGGGCACAGGTTTACAGCCCCAGCATTTT

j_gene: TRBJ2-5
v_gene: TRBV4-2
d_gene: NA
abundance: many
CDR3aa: CASSPGTGNIETQYF
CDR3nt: TGTGCCAGCAGCCCGGGGACGGGAAACATAGAGACCCAGTACTTC

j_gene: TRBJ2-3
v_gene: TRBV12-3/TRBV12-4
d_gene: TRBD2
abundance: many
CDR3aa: CASSSSGGADTQYF
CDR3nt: TGTGCCAGCAGTTCTAGCGGGGGGGCAGATACGCAGTATTTT

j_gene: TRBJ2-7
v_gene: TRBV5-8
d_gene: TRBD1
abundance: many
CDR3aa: CASNKGQGPGEQYF
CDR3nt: TGTGCCAGCAACAAAGGACAGGGGCCAGGCGAGCAGTACTTC

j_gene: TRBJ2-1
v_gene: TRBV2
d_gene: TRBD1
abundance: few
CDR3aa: CASSDRTFGRGHLLSNEQFF
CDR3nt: TGTGCCAGCAGTGATCGAACGTTTGGCAGGGGGCATTTATTGAGCAATGAGCAGTTCTTC

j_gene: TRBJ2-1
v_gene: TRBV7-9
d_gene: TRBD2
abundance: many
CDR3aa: CASSLGFRTSGLNEQFF
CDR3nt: TGTGCCAGCAGCTTAGGATTTCGAACTAGCGGCCTCAATGAGCAGTTCTTC

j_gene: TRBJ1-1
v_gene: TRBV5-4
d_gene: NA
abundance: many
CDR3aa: CASSLAGNTEAFF
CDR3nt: TGTGCCAGCAGCTTGGCGGGAAACACTGAAGCTTTCTTT

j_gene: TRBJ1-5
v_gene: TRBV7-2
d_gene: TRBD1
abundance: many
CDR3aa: CASSLGPRQGANPQHF
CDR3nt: TGTGCCAGCAGCTTAGGGCCGAGACAGGGCGCGAATCCCCAGCATTTT

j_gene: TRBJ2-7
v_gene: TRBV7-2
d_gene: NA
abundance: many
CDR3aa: CASSLQEYSYEQYF
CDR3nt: TGTGCCAGCAGCCTACAGGAGTACTCCTACGAGCAGTACTTC

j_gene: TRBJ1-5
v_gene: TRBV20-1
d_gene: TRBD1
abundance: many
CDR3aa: CSARSGDRGLNQPQHF
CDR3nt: TGCAGTGCTAGAAGTGGGGACAGGGGGCTGAATCAGCCCCAGCATTTT

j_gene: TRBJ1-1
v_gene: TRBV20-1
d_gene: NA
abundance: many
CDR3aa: CSACYRDTNTEAFF
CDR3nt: TGCAGTGCTTGCTATAGGGATACCAACACTGAAGCTTTCTTT

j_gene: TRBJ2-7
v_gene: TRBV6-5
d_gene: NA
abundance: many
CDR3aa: CASSYAGYEQYF
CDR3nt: TGTGCCAGCAGTTACGCGGGGTACGAGCAGTACTTC

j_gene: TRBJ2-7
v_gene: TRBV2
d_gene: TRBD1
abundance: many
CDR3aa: CASVGQGYSSYEQYF
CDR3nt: TGTGCCAGCGTGGGACAGGGTTACTCCTCCTACGAGCAGTACTTC

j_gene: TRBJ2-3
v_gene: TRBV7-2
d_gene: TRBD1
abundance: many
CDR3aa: CASTLGGGRDTQYF
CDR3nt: TGTGCCAGCACCCTAGGGGGCGGAAGAGATACGCAGTATTTT